This T cell receptor (beta chain) is drawn from a study of T cells in Graves' hyperthyroidism and ophthalmopathy. Regarding the study as a whole: Within blood appeared most thyroid clonotypes that had expanded above 0.001.

The germline CDR1 and CDR2 sequences are SNHLY and FYNNEI. The CDR3 spans 14 residues. Trimming removed 6 bases from V and 4 bases from J; junction bases left unmatched: 3. With regard to this clonotype: Antigen specificity is unknown.

Template material for amplifying TCR beta CDR3 regions consisted of RNA transcripts. A set of HTBI primers served as the primers for a first-round RT-PCR of the TCR CDR3. MiXCR, applied by TCRdb to the multiplex PCR reads, yields one record per CDR3 protein. The table has 350,000 or so distinct CDR3 sequences, roughly 23% seen once. The chain combines TRBV2 with TRBJ2-6; 7 bases are shared with TRBD1. The TCR was taken from a woman in her 50s with Graves' hyperthyroidism. The sample taken for sequencing was blood. DNA for the CDR3: TGTGCCAGCAGCACAGGGGCCGGGGCCAACGTCCTGACTTTC. As protein: CASSTGAGANVLTF.